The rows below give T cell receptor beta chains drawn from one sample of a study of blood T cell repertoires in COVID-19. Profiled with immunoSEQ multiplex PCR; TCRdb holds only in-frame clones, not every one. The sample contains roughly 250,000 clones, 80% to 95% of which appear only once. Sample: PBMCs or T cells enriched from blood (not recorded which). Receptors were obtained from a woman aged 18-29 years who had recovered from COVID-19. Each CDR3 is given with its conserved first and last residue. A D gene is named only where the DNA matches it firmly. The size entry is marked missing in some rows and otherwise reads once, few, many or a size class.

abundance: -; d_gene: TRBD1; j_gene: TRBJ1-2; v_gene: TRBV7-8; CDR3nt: TGTGCCAGCAGCCGGGACAGGGAGGGGGGCTACACCTTC; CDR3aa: CASSRDREGGYTF
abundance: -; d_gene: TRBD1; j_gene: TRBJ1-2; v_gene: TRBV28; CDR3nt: TGTGCCAGCAGTACCGCATTACAGGGGAAGGATGGCTACACCTTC; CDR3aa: CASSTALQGKDGYTF
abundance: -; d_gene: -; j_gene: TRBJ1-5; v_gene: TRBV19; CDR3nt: TGTGCCAGTAGTATCCCAGGGAATCAGCCCCAGCATTTT; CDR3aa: CASSIPGNQPQHF
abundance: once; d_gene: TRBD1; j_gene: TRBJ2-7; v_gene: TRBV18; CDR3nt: TGTGCCAGCTCACCACGGACAGGTCCCTACGAGCAGTACTTC; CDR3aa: CASSPRTGPYEQYF
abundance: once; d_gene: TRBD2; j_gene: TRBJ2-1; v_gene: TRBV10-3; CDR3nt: TGTGCCATCAGTGAGTCAGCGGGGATACGTAATGAGCAGTTCTTC; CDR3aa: CAISESAGIRNEQFF
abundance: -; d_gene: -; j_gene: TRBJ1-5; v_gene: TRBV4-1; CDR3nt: TGCGCCAGCAGCCAGTTAGGGGTTCTTCAGCCCCAGCATTTT; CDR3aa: CASSQLGVLQPQHF
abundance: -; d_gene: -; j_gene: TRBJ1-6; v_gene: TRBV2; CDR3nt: TGTGCCAGCAGGGGTACAGGGCACAATTCACCCCTCCACTTT; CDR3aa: CASRGTGHNSPLHF
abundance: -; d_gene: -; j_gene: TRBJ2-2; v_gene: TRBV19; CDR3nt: TGTGCCAGTAGTCCCCCGAGAACGACCGGGGAGCTGTTTTTT; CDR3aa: CASSPPRTTGELFF
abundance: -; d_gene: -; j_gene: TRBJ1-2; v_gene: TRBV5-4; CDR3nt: TGTGCCAGCAGCCCTGGACAGAGTATTAACTATGGCTACACCTTC; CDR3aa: CASSPGQSINYGYTF
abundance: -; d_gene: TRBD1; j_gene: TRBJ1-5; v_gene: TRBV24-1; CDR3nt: TGTGCCACCAGTGACCACCGGGACAGGGGGCATCAGCCCCAGCATTTT; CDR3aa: CATSDHRDRGHQPQHF
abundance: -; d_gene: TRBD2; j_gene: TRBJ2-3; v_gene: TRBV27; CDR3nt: TGTGCCAGCAGTTTACGCGGGAGATCGACAGATACGCAGTATTTT; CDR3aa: CASSLRGRSTDTQYF
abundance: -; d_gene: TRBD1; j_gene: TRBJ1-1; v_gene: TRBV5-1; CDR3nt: TGCGCCAGCAGCTTGTACTCGTCGACAGGGACGAACACTGAAGCTTTCTTT; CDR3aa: CASSLYSSTGTNTEAFF
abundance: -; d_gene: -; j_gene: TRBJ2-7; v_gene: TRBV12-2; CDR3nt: TGTGCAAGTCGGTTCCCCCCAGCGGGGGCCCTCTCCTACGAGCAGTACTTC; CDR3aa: CASRFPPAGALSYEQYF
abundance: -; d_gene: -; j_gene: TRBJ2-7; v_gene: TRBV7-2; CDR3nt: TGTGCCAGCAGCTTAGGAGGGGGGGCGAGGGAGCAGTACTTC; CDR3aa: CASSLGGGAREQYF
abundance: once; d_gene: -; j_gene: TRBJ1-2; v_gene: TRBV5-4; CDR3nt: TGTGCCAGCAGTCTGAGGGGACTCTATGGCTACACCTTC; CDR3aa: CASSLRGLYGYTF
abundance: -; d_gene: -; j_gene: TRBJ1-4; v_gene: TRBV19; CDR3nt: TGTGCCAGTAGTAGTCGTGCAGGGCCGGAAAAACTGTTTTTT; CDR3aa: CASSSRAGPEKLFF
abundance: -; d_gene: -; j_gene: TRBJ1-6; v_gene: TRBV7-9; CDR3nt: TGTGCCAGCAGCTCACCCGTCGGGAGGGCTCGTAATTCACCCCTCCACTTT; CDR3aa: CASSSPVGRARNSPLHF
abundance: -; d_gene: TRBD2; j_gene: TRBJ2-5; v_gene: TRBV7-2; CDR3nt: TGTGCCAGCAGCTCCTCCCGGGGGGGTCAAGAGACCCAGTACTTC; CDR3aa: CASSSSRGGQETQYF
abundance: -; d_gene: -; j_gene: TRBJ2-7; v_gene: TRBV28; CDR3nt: TGTGCCAGCAACTTTTATAATAGTGAGCAGTACTTC; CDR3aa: CASNFYNSEQYF
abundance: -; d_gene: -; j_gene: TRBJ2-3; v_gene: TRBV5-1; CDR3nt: TGCGCCAGCAGCTCGGGGGGCCCAACAGATACGCAGTATTTT; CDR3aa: CASSSGGPTDTQYF
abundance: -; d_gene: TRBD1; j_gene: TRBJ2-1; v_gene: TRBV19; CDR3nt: TGTGCCGCCGGACAGGGGGCACGGGAGCAGTTCTTC; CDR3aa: CAAGQGAREQFF
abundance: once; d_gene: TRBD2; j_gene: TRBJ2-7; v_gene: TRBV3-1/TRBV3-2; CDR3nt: TGTGCCAGCAGCCAAATGGGACTAGAAACCTACGAGCAGTACTTC; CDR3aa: CASSQMGLETYEQYF
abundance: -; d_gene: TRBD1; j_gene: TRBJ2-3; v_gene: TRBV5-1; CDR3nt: TGCGCCAGCAGCCCCGGGACAGGGCGCCCAGATACGCAGTATTTT; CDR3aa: CASSPGTGRPDTQYF
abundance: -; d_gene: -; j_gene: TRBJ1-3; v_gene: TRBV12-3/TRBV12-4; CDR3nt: TGTGCCAGCAGCCCAGCTGGAAACACCATATATTTT; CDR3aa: CASSPAGNTIYF
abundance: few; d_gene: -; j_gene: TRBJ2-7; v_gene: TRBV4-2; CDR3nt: TGTGCCAGCAGCGATAGCCCCGGCACATTGTACGAGCAGTACTTC; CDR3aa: CASSDSPGTLYEQYF
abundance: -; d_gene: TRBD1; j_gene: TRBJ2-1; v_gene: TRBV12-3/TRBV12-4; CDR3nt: TGTGCCAGCAGTTTCGGGACAGGGCATGAGCAGTTCTTC; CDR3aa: CASSFGTGHEQFF